The clone carrying this T cell receptor beta chain showed up many times. Its antigen is as yet unknown. The source of the sample is a study of T cells in Graves' hyperthyroidism and ophthalmopathy. Study results and caveats: Most thyroid clonotypes expanded above 0.001 appeared in blood too.

RNA transcripts provided the source from which TCR beta CDR3 regions were amplified. The HTBI primer set drove a first-round RT-PCR of the TCR CDR3. One entry per CDR3 protein, called by TCRdb with MiXCR from the multiplex PCR reads. In the table there are some 720,000 distinct CDR3 sequences, 15% to 20% of which are singletons. The V gene end was trimmed by 5 bases and the J gene end by 1 base; junction bases not matched to a gene: 10. CDR1 is MDHEN and CDR2 is SYDVKM in the germline V gene. The CDR3 consists of 16 residues. The rearrangement links TRBV28 to TRBJ1-1; 7 bases are shared with TRBD1. This clonotype originated in a young man with Graves' hyperthyroidism. Sequencing input: blood. CDR3 region: CASSPLRTGGNTEAFF. CDR3 in DNA: TGTGCCAGCAGTCCGTTACGGACAGGCGGGAACACTGAAGCTTTCTTT.